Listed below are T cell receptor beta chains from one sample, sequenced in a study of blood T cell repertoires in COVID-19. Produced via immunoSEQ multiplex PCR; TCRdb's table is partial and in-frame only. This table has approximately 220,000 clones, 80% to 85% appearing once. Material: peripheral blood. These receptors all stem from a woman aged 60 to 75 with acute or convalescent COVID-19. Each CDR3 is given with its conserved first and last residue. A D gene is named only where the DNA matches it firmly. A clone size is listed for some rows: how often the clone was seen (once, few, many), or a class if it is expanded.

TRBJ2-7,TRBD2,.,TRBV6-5,CASSKSGGYEQYF,TGTGCCAGCAGTAAATCGGGGGGATACGAGCAGTACTTC
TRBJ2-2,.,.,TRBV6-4,CASSPTGYTGELFF,TGTGCCAGCAGTCCCACAGGGTACACCGGGGAGCTGTTTTTT
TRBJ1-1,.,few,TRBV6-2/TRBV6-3,CASSYYGSEAFF,TGTGCCAGCAGTTATTACGGGAGTGAAGCTTTCTTT
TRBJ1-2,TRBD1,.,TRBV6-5,CASSGTGYGYTF,TGTGCCAGCAGCGGGACAGGGTATGGCTACACCTTC
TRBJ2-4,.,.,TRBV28,CASSLYGNIQYF,TGTGCCAGCAGTTTATACGGAAACATTCAGTACTTC
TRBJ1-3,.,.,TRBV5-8,CASSWRAVQNTIYF,TGTGCCAGCAGCTGGAGGGCCGTACAAAACACCATATATTTT
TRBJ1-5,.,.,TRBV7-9,CASSSQGGKGGANQPQHF,TGTGCCAGCAGCTCGCAAGGCGGAAAAGGGGGGGCCAATCAGCCCCAGCATTTT
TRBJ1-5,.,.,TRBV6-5,CATDRFNQPQHF,TGTGCCACCGACAGGTTCAATCAGCCCCAGCATTTT
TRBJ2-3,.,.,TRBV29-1,CSDGGPYPTDTQYF,TGCAGCGACGGGGGGCCCTACCCCACAGATACGCAGTATTTT
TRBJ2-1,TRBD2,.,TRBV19,CASSMDSGGISYNEQFF,TGTGCCAGTAGTATGGATAGCGGGGGGATCAGCTACAATGAGCAGTTCTTC
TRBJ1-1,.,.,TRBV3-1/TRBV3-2,CASSPEKTGGTEAFF,TGTGCCAGCAGCCCAGAGAAAACCGGGGGCACTGAAGCTTTCTTT
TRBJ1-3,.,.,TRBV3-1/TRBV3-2,CASSPTQHTIYF,TGTGCCAGCAGCCCGACACAGCACACCATATATTTT
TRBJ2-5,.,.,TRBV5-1,CASSPLDSLQETQYF,TGCGCCAGCAGCCCGCTGGACAGTCTCCAAGAGACCCAGTACTTC
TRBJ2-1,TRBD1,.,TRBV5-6,CASSGQGLEQFF,TGTGCCAGCAGCGGACAGGGGCTTGAGCAGTTCTTC
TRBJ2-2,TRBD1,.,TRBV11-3,CASSPGTANTGELFF,TGTGCCAGCAGCCCCGGGACAGCGAACACCGGGGAGCTGTTTTTT
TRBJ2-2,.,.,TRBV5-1,CASSITVTGELFF,TGCGCCAGCAGCATCACAGTGACCGGGGAGCTGTTTTTT
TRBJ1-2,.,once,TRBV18,CASSPRQLQDYGYTF,TGTGCCAGCTCACCACGACAGCTCCAGGACTATGGCTACACCTTC
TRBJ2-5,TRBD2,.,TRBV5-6,CASSLSGIKETQYF,TGTGCCAGCAGCCTTAGCGGGATAAAAGAGACCCAGTACTTC
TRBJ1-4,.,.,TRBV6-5,CASSYSGGATNEKLFF,TGTGCCAGCAGTTACTCGGGGGGAGCAACTAATGAAAAACTGTTTTTT
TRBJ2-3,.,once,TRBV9,CASSVAGDTQYF,TGTGCCAGCAGCGTAGCAGGGGATACGCAGTATTTT
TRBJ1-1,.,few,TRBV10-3,CAIRRDTPVAEAFF,TGTGCCATCAGAAGGGACACTCCTGTCGCTGAAGCTTTCTTT
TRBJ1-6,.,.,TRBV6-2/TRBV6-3,CASSYSSSGSPLHF,TGTGCCAGCAGTTACTCATCCTCAGGATCACCCCTCCACTTT
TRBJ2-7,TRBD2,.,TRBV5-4,CASSPGGLALTYEQYF,TGTGCCAGCAGCCCTGGTGGACTAGCGCTTACCTACGAGCAGTACTTC
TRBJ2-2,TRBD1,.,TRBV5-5,CASSFWTGLRVGELFF,TGTGCCAGCAGCTTCTGGACAGGGTTAAGAGTCGGGGAGCTGTTTTTT
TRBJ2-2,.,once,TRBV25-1,CASSSTSFTTGELFF,TGTGCCAGCAGTTCAACTAGCTTTACGACCGGGGAGCTGTTTTTT
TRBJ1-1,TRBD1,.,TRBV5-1,CASSAWTGAAEAFF,TGCGCCAGCAGCGCCTGGACAGGGGCAGCTGAAGCTTTCTTT
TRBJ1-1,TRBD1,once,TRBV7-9,CASSQDRSEAFF,TGTGCCAGCAGCCAGGACAGGTCCGAAGCTTTCTTT
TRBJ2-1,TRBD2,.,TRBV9,CASSTSWTSGGPEQFF,TGTGCCAGCAGCACATCCTGGACTAGCGGGGGGCCTGAGCAGTTCTTC
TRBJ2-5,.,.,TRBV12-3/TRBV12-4,CASSLGPGETQYF,TGTGCCAGCAGTTTAGGCCCGGGGGAGACCCAGTACTTC
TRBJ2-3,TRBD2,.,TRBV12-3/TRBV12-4,CASRSWGGDTQYF,TGTGCCAGCAGATCGTGGGGGGGAGATACGCAGTATTTT
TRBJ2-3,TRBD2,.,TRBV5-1,CASSNGGGADTQYF,TGCGCCAGCAGCAATGGCGGGGGGGCAGATACGCAGTATTTT
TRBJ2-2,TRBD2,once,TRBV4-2,CASSQDWRGGITGELFF,TGTGCCAGCAGCCAAGATTGGCGGGGGGGCATCACCGGGGAGCTGTTTTTT
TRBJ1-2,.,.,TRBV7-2,CASSLNGGYGYTF,TGTGCCAGCAGCTTAAACGGAGGTTATGGCTACACCTTC
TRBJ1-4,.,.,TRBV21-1,CASSKGRGSGGLSTNEKLFF,TGTGCCAGCAGCAAAGGGCGGGGCAGCGGGGGTTTATCAACTAATGAAAAACTGTTTTTT
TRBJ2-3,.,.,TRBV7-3,CASSLIRADTQYF,TGTGCCAGCAGCTTAATCCGTGCAGATACGCAGTATTTT
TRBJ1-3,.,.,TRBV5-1,CASSLDRAGNTIYF,TGCGCCAGCAGCTTGGACAGGGCTGGAAACACCATATATTTT
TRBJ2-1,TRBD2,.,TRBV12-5,CASGLGGGISYNEQFF,TGTGCTAGTGGTTTGGGCGGGGGGATCTCCTACAATGAGCAGTTCTTC
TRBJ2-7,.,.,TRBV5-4,CASSLGVGAYEQYF,TGTGCCAGCAGCTTAGGTGTAGGGGCCTACGAGCAGTACTTC
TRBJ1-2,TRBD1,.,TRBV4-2,CASSHQGQGDYGYTF,TGTGCCAGCAGCCACCAGGGACAGGGTGACTATGGCTACACCTTC
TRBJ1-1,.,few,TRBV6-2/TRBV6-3,CASRPTGTTEAFF,TGTGCCAGCAGACCTACAGGGACCACTGAAGCTTTCTTT
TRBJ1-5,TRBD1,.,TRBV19,CASQDRVDQPQHF,TGTGCCAGCCAGGACAGGGTTGATCAGCCCCAGCATTTT
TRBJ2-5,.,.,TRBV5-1,CASSLDGAAFVETQYF,TGCGCCAGCAGCTTGGATGGAGCGGCCTTCGTTGAGACCCAGTACTTC
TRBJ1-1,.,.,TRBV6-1,CASSELTGRAFF,TGTGCCAGCAGTGAACTAACGGGGAGGGCTTTCTTT
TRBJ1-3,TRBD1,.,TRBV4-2,CASSQDGQGFNTIYF,TGTGCCAGCAGCCAAGATGGACAGGGGTTTAACACCATATATTTT
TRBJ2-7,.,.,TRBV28,CASYGGASYEQYF,TGTGCCAGCTACGGCGGGGCGTCCTACGAGCAGTACTTC
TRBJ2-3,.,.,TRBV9,CASSGSGTQYF,TGTGCGAGCAGTGGCTCGGGTACGCAGTATTTT
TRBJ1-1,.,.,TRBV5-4,CASSLGVGARNTEAFF,TGTGCCAGCAGCTTGGGGGTGGGGGCACGGAACACTGAAGCTTTCTTT
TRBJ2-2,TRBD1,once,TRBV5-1,CATGTGETGELFF,TGCGCCACCGGGACAGGGGAAACCGGGGAGCTGTTTTTT
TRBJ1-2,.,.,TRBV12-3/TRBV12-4,CASSFAAGYTF,TGTGCCAGCAGTTTTGCGGCGGGCTACACCTTC
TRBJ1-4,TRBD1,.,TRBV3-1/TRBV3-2,CASSLTGATNEKLFF,TGTGCCAGCAGCCTAACAGGGGCAACTAATGAAAAACTGTTTTTT
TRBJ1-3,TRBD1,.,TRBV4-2,CASSQRGQGSSGNTIYF,TGTGCCAGCAGCCAACGGGGACAGGGGAGCTCTGGAAACACCATATATTTT
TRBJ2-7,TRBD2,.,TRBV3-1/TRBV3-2,CASSQFLAGGLGNEQYF,TGTGCCAGCAGCCAATTTCTAGCGGGGGGCCTTGGGAACGAGCAGTACTTC
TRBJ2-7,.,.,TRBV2,CASSDVSQGNAYEQYF,TGTGCCAGCAGTGACGTGTCACAGGGTAACGCCTACGAGCAGTACTTC
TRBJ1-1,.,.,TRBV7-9,CASSLDSHTEAFF,TGTGCCAGCAGCTTGGACAGCCACACTGAAGCTTTCTTT